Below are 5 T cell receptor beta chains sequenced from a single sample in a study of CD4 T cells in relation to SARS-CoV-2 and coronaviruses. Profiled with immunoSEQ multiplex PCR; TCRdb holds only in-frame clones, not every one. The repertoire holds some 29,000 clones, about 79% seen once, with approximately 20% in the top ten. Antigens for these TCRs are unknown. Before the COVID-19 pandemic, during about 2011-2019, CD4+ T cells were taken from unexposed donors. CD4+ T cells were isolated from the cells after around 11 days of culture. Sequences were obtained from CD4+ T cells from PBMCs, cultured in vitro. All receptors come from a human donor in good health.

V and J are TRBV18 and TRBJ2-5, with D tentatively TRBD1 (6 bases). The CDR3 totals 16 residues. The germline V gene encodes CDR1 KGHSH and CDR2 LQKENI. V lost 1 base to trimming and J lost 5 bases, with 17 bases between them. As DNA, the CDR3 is TGTGCCAGCTCACCACGAACAGGGCGTGGCCTGGAGACCCAGTACTTC. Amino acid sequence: CASSPRTGRGLETQYF.

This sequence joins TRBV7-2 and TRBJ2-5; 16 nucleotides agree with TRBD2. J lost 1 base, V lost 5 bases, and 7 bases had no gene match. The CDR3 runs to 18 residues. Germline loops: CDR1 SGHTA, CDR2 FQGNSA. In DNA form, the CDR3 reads TGTGCCAGCAGCCGCGGGACTAGCGGGGGGGCTCGCCAAGAGACCCAGTACTTC. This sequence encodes CASSRGTSGGARQETQYF.

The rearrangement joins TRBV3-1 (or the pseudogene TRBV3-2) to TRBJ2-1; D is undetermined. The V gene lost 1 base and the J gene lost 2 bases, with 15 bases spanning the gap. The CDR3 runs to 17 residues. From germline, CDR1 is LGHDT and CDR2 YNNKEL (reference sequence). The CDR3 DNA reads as TGTGCCAGCAGCCAAGGTGGAAGTCTCAGGCCCTACAATGAGCAGTTCTTC. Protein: CASSQGGSLRPYNEQFF.

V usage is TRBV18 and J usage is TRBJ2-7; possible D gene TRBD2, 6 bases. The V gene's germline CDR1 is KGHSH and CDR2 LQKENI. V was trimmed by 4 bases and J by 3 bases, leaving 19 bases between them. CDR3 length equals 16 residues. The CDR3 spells CASSLGGRRQIYEQYF. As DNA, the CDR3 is TGTGCCAGCTCACTAGGTGGGAGGCGACAGATCTACGAGCAGTACTTC.

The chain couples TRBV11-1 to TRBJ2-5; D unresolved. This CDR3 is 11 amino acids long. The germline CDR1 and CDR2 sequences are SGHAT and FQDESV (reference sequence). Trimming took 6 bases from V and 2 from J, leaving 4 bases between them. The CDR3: CASSSQETQYF. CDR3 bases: TGTGCCAGCAGTTCACAAGAGACCCAGTACTTC.